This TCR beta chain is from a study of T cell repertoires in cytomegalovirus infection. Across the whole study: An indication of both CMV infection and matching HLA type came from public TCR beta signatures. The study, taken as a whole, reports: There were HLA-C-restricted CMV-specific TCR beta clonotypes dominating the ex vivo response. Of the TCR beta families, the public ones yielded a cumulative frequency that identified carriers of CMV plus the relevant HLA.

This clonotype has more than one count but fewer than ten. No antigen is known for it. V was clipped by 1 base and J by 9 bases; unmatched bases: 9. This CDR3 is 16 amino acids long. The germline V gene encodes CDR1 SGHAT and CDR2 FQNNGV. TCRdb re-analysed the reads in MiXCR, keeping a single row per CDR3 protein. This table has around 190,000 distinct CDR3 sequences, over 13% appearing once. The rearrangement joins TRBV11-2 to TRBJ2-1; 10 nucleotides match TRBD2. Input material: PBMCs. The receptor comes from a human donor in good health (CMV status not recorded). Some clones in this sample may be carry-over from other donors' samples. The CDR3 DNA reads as TGTGCCAGCAGCTTAGGAGGTAGCGGGAGGCTCGGTGAGCAGTTCTTC. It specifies CASSLGGSGRLGEQFF.